This T cell receptor beta chain was sequenced in a study of T cell changes during pregnancy in multiple sclerosis. The CDR3 is 13 residues long. The junction had 7 bases not matched to a gene; V was cut back by 6 bases and J by 8 bases. Germline loops: CDR1 MNHEY, CDR2 SMNVEV (reference sequence). Using immunoSEQ multiplex PCR, the repertoire was profiled, and TCRdb retains in-frame clones only, with some absent. The table shows some 83,000 clones, with over 80% occurring only once. This clone was seen once. The rearrangement uses TRBV27 and TRBJ2-1, with 7 bases identical to TRBD1. The sequencing here drew on PBMCs, taken in the first trimester of pregnancy. The sequence was collected from a female donor in good health, serving as a control in a pregnancy study. Some clones in this sample may be carry-over from other donors' samples. CDR3 sequence (DNA): TGTGCCAGCAGACAAAACAGGGGAGATGAGCAGTTCTTC. Translation gives CASRQNRGDEQFF.